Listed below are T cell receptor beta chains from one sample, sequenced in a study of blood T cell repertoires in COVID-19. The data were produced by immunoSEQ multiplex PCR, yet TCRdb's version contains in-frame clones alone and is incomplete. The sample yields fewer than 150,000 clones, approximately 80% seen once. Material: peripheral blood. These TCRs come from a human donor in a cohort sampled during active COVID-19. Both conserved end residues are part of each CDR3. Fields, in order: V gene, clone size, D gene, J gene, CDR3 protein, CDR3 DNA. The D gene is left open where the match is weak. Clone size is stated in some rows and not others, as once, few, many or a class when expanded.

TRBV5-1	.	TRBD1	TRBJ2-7	CASSLDRGYEQYF	TGCGCCAGCAGCTTGGACAGGGGTTACGAGCAGTACTTC
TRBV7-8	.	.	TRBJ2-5	CASSPRQGTQYF	TGTGCCAGCAGCCCCAGGCAAGGGACCCAGTACTTC
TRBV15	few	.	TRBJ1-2	CATSSLRRTDYGYTF	TGTGCCACCAGCTCCCTAAGGCGGACAGACTATGGCTACACCTTC
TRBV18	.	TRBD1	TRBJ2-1	CASSPWDRGGNEQFF	TGTGCCAGCTCACCATGGGACAGGGGCGGGAATGAGCAGTTCTTC
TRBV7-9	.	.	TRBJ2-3	CASSLSGSSTDTQYF	TGTGCCAGCAGCTTAAGTGGTAGCTCCACAGATACGCAGTATTTT
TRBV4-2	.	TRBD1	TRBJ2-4	CASSQDRQGVNIQYF	TGTGCCAGCAGCCAAGATCGACAGGGGGTCAACATTCAGTACTTC
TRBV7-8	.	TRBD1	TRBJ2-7	CASSLIPGGEQYF	TGTGCCAGCAGCTTGATTCCAGGGGGCGAGCAGTACTTC
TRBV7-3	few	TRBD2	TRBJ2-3	CASSLNPRLAGGKNTQYF	TGTGCCAGCAGCTTAAATCCTCGACTAGCGGGGGGCAAAAATACGCAGTATTTT
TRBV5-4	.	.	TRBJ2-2	CASRWGGNPNTGELFF	TGTGCCAGCCGTTGGGGCGGGAACCCGAACACCGGGGAGCTGTTTTTT
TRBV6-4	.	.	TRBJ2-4	CASSEYFF	TGTGCCAGCAGTGAATATTTCTTC
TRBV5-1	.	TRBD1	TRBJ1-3	CASSLGDRWENTIYF	TGCGCCAGCAGCTTGGGGGACAGGTGGGAAAACACCATATATTTT
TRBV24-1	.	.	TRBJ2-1	CATSEREARSYNEQFF	TGTGCCACCAGTGAACGCGAGGCTCGCTCCTACAATGAGCAGTTCTTC
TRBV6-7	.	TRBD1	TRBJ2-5	CASSYPGQYRETQYF	TGTGCCAGCAGTTACCCGGGACAGTATCGGGAGACCCAGTACTTC
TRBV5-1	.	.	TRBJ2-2	CASSLTSLTGELFF	TGCGCCAGCAGCTTGACTTCGCTAACCGGGGAGCTGTTTTTT
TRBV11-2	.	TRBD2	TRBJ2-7	CASSRTSGGSYEQYF	TGTGCCAGCAGCCGGACTAGCGGGGGTTCCTACGAGCAGTACTTC
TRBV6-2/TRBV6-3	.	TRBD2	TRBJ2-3	CASSYNPLQRGTTDTQYF	TGTGCCAGCAGTTATAACCCCCTTCAGCGGGGTACAACAGATACGCAGTATTTT
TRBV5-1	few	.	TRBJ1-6	CASSAGLSNSPLHF	TGCGCCAGCAGCGCGGGACTGTCGAATTCACCCCTCCACTTT
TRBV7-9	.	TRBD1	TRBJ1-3	CASSDFDRGYGNTIYF	TGTGCCAGCAGCGATTTTGACAGGGGGTACGGAAACACCATATATTTT
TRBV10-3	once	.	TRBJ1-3	CASNQGSGNTIYF	TGTGCCAGCAACCAGGGCTCTGGAAACACCATATATTTT
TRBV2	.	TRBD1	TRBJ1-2	CASSEGQKGGYTF	TGTGCCAGCAGTGAGGGACAGAAAGGGGGCTACACCTTC
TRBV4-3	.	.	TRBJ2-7	CASSQGSPSSDEQYF	TGCGCCAGCAGCCAAGGGTCCCCCAGTAGCGACGAGCAGTACTTC
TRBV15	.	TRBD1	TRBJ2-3	CATSGDRGSRTDTQYF	TGTGCCACCAGCGGCGACAGGGGTAGTCGCACAGATACGCAGTATTTT
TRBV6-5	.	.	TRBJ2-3	CASSPIRGSTDTQYF	TGTGCCAGCAGTCCCATCCGGGGGAGCACAGATACGCAGTATTTT
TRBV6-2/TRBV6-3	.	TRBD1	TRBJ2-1	CASSRAGGYNEQFF	TGTGCCAGCAGCCGGGCAGGGGGCTACAATGAGCAGTTCTTC
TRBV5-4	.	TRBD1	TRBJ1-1	CASSPGTANTEAFF	TGTGCCAGCAGCCCCGGGACAGCGAACACTGAAGCTTTCTTT
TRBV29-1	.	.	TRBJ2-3	CSVAKKGRDTQYF	TGCAGCGTTGCCAAGAAGGGGAGGGATACGCAGTATTTT
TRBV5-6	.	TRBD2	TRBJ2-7	CASSLELAVSEQYF	TGTGCCAGCAGCTTGGAGCTAGCGGTGAGCGAGCAGTACTTC
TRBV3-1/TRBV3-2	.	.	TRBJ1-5	CASSQGVSGDQPQHF	TGTGCCAGCAGCCAAGGAGTTTCAGGGGATCAGCCCCAGCATTTT
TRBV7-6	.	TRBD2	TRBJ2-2	CASSVPRVAGGTRGTGELFF	TGTGCCAGCAGCGTACCTAGGGTAGCGGGGGGGACTCGAGGCACCGGGGAGCTGTTTTTT
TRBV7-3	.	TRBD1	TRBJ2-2	CASSLGQGAWTGELFF	TGTGCCAGCAGCTTAGGACAGGGGGCATGGACCGGGGAGCTGTTTTTT
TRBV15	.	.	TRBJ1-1	CATSRELQGTEAFF	TGTGCCACCAGCAGAGAGTTACAGGGTACTGAAGCTTTCTTT
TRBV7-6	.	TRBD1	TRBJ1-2	CASSLTPRGTQNYGYTF	TGTGCCAGCAGCCTTACACCCAGGGGGACACAGAACTATGGCTACACCTTC
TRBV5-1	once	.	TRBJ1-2	CASSWEEGRLNYGYTF	TGCGCCAGCAGCTGGGAGGAGGGGCGACTTAACTATGGCTACACCTTC
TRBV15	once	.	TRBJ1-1	CATSVGVGTEAFF	TGTGCCACCAGCGTCGGGGTCGGGACTGAAGCTTTCTTT
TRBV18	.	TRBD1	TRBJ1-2	CASSPGQGAYGYTF	TGTGCCAGCTCACCAGGACAGGGGGCTTATGGCTACACCTTC
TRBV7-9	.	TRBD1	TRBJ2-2	CASSFVSGGVGTGELFF	TGTGCCAGCAGCTTTGTCTCAGGGGGCGTGGGCACCGGGGAGCTGTTTTTT
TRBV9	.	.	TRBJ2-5	CASSRGSQETQYF	TGTGCCAGCAGCAGGGGCAGCCAAGAGACCCAGTACTTC